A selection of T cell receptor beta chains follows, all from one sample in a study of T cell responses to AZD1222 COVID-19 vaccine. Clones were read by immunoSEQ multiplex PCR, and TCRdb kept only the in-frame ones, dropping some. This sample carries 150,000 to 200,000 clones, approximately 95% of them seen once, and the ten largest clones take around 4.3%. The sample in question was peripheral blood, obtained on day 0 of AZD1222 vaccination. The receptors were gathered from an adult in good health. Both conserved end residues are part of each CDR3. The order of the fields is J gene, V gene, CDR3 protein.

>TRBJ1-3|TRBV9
CASTPSEGGVGTIYF
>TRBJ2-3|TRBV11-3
CASSLGSLLGTDTQYF
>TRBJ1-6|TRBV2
CATRTGSSYNSPLHF
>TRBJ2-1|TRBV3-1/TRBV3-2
CASSTGTNEQFF
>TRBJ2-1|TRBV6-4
CASSELAGPTGQFF
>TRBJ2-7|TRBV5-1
CASTSAIEYEQYF
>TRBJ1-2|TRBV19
CASSIAGGGNYGYTF
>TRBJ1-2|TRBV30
CAWSPRTRRLLNYGYTF
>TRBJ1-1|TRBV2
CASRERTEAFF
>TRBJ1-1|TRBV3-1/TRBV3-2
CASSQASTEAFF
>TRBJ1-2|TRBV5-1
CASSPRVGFREYGYTF
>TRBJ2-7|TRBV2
CASKIGLAGGSNEQYF
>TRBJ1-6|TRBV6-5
CASRRRANSPLHF
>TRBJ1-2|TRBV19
CASNRGHLDGYTF
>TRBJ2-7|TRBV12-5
CASGSSGTGGYEQYF
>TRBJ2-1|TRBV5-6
CASSPGLAGSNEQFF
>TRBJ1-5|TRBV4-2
CASSQVVYGQVGNQPQHF
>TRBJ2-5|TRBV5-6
CASSLLTRQETQYF
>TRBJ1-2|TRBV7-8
CASSLLGQGANYGYTF
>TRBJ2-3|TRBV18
CASSPWDGNTDTQYF
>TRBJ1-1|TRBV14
CASSHNSDGMNTEAFF
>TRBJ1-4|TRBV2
CASRWTGSSEKLFF
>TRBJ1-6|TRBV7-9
CASSFPRGSYNSPLHF
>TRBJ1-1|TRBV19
CASSFPDRPGDTEAFF
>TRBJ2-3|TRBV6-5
CASSRSEDRSDTQYF
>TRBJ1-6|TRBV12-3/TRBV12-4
CASGLRRVSPLHF
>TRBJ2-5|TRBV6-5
CASRSGRETQYF